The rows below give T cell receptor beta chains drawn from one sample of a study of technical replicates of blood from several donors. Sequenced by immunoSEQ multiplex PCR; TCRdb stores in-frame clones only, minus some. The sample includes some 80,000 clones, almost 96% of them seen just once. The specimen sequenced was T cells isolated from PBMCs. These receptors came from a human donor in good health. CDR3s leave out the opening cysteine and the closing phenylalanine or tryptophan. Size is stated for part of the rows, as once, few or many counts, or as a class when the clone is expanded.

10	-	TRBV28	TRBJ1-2	ASTPSRYGYT
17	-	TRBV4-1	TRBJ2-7	ASSQLGTSGMKPPYEQY
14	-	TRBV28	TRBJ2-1	ASSFSVAGGYNEQF
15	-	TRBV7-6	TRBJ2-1	ASSSTGQGALYNEQF
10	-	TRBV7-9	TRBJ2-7	ASSFSDNEQY
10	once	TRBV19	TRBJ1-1	ASSYRESEAF
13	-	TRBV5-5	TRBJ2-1	ASSEGPYSYNEQF
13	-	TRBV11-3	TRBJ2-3	ASSSWSRGTDTQY
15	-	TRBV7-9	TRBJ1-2	ASSSNNPGQNNYGYT
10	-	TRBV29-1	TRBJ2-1	SLFGELNEQF
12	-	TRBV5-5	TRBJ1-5	ASSLYQGNQPQH
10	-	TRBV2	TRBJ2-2	ATFSGPGELF
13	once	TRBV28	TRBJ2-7	ASSSPTGTVHEQY
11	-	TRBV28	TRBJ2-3	ASSLSVTDTQY
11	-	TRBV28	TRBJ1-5	ASVGQGAQPQH
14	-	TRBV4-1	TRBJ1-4	ASSPRGTAANEKLF
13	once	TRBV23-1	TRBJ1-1	ASSQSKGEGTEAF
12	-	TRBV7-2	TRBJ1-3	ASSLQVLENTIY
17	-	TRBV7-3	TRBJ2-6	ASSLTGTGYHSGANVLT
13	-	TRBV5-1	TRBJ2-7	ASSSFQGTSYEQY
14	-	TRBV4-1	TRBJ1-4	ASSQEERELGEKLF
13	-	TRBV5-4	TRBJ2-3	ASSSGTGDTDTQY
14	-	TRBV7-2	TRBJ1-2	ASSLTGGESGYGYT
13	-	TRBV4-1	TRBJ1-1	ASSQGQTVNTEAF
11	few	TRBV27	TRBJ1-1	ATMGQPYTEAF
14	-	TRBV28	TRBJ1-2	ASRGRGILLNYGYT
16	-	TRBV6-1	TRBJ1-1	ASSEVDRDRSGNTEAF
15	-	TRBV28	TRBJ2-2	ASRLPPGQGNTGELF
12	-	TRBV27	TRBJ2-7	ASSLHQGVYEQY
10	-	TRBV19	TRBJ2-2	ASSIDIGELF